This TCR beta chain was found in a study of cytomegalovirus exposure and HLA in healthy donors. This PCR relied on a set of 60 Vbeta primers and 13 Jbeta primers. This table comes from immunoSEQ multiplex PCR, and its TCRdb copy is limited to in-frame clones, with some not included. The sample includes more than 200,000 clones, about 80% of them seen just once. A note on this clone: No antigen is known for it.

The study, taken as a whole, reports: Later analysis associated a missense DCLRE1C variant with TCR beta V- and J-gene trimming. Among TCR beta chains of equal frequency, HLA-associated ones were more clonally expanded in a later analysis. Presence/absence analyses assumed roughly uniform sequencing depth across donors.

The CDR3 is made up of 16 amino acids. Germline V lookup: CDR1 LGHNA, CDR2 YNFKEQ. The germline V and J ends were trimmed by 0 bases and 4 bases, with 15 bases remaining between them. The genes are TRBV4-2 and TRBJ1-2; D perhaps matches TRBD1 (5 bases). The sequence came from a man aged 18-30 years in good health and CMV-seronegative. Sequencing was performed on PBMCs. The CDR3 region is CASSQDMFGQAYGYTF. The CDR3 DNA follows: TGTGCCAGCAGCCAAGATATGTTCGGACAAGCCTATGGCTACACCTTC.